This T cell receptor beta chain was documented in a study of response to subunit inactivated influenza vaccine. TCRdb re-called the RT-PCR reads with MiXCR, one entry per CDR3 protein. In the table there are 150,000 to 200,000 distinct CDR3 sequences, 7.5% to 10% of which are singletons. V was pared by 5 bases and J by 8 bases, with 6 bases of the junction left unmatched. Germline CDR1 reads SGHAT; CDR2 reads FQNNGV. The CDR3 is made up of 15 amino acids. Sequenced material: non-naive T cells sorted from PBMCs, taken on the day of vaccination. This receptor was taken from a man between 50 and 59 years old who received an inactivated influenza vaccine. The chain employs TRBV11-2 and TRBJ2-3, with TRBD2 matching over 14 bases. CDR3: CASSRGLAGVGTQYF. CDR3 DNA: TGTGCCAGCAGCCGGGGACTAGCGGGAGTCGGTACGCAGTATTTT.